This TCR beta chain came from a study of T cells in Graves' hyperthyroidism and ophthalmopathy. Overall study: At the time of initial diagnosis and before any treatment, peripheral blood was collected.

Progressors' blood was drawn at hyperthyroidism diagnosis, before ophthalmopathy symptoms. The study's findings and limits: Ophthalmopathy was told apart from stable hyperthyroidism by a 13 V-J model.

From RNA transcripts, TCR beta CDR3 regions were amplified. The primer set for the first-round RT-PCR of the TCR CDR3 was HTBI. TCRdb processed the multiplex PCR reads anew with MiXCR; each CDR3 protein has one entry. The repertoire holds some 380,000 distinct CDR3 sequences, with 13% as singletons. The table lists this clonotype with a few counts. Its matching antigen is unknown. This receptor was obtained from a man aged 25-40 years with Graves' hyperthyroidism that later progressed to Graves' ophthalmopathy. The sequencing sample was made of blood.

The CDR3 nucleotides read TGCGCCAGCAGCGCCCAAACAGGGGGCACTGAAGCTTTCTTT. The encoded protein is CASSAQTGGTEAFF. V is TRBV5-1 and J is TRBJ1-1, with 8 bases identical to TRBD1. There are 14 residues in the CDR3. V lost 4 bases, J lost 4 bases, and 6 bases stayed unmatched. Germline CDR1 and CDR2: SGHRS and YFSETQ. The full variable domain, rest sourced from reference TRBV5-1 and TRBJ1-1, is KAGVTQTPRYLIKTRGQQVTLSCSPISGHRSVSWYQQTPGQGLQFLFEYFSETQRNKGNFPGRFSGRQFSNSRSEMNVSTLELGDSALYLCASSAQTGGTEAFFGQGTRLTVV.